This is a list of T cell receptor beta chains from one sample in a study of T-cell reconstitution after alpha-beta-depleted transplantation in children. One entry per CDR3 protein results from TCRdb running MiXCR on the PCR reads. The sample holds over 100,000 distinct CDR3 sequences, about 9.3% seen once. Sequenced material: PBMCs, taken before TCRalphabeta/CD19-depleted stem cell transplant. The receptors were gathered from a boy younger than 10 with acute lymphoblastic leukemia, due to receive a stem cell transplant. The CDR3 runs from the conserved cysteine through the conserved F or W. D genes are given only for firm matches. The size entry is marked missing in some rows and otherwise reads once, few, many or a size class.

TRBD1	TRBV5-1	TRBJ1-1	few	TGCGCCAGCAGCTCGGGACAGGGTCGGACTGAAGCTTTCTTT	CASSSGQGRTEAFF
-	TRBV3-1	TRBJ2-3	many	TGTGCCAGCAGCCAGACCACGAAATCAGATACGCAGTATTTT	CASSQTTKSDTQYF
-	TRBV18	TRBJ1-2	-	TGTGCCAGCTCATCGGGGACACCAGATAGGTTAGGTGGCTACACCTTC	CASSSGTPDRLGGYTF
TRBD2	TRBV29-1	TRBJ2-1	few	TGCAGCGTTGATGGGTTAGCGGGAGGACTTGAGGGGCAGTTCTTC	CSVDGLAGGLEGQFF
TRBD2	TRBV11-2	TRBJ2-3	few	TGTGCAGAATCCCTAGGAGCGGGAGGAGATACGCAGTATTTT	CAESLGAGGDTQYF
-	TRBV5-1	TRBJ2-3	-	TGCGCCAGCAGCTTCCCTTACCCAGATACGCAGTATTTT	CASSFPYPDTQYF
-	TRBV7-9	TRBJ2-7	many	TGTGCCAGCCAGCGGGCTACCTACGAGCAGTACTTC	CASQRATYEQYF
-	TRBV15	TRBJ2-7	few	TGTGCCACCAGCAGAGAGGGTGCAGGTCCCCACGAGCAGTACTTC	CATSREGAGPHEQYF
TRBD2	TRBV20-1	TRBJ2-3	-	TGCAGTGCTCAAAAGCGGGAAGGACTAGATACGCAGTATTTT	CSAQKREGLDTQYF
TRBD1	TRBV11-2	TRBJ2-7	many	TGTGCCAGCAGCTCCGGGGGGACAGGGGGTCCCGAGCAGTACTTC	CASSSGGTGGPEQYF
-	TRBV24-1	TRBJ2-1	many	TGTGCCACCAGTGACCCCGATGGAGGGCCCTCCTACAATGAGCAGTTCTTC	CATSDPDGGPSYNEQFF
-	TRBV12-3/TRBV12-4	TRBJ1-1	many	TGTGCCAGCAGTTTAGCGCGGTGGAGGTTGAACACTGAAGCTTTCTTT	CASSLARWRLNTEAFF
-	TRBV28	TRBJ2-6	few	TGTGCCAGCAGTCCTAACCAATCTGGGGCCAACGTCCTGACTTTC	CASSPNQSGANVLTF
TRBD1	TRBV5-1	TRBJ1-1	few	TGCGCCAGCAGCTCACCCCCCGGGACAGCCATGAACACTGAAGCTTTCTTT	CASSSPPGTAMNTEAFF
-	TRBV3-1	TRBJ2-3	-	TGTGCCAGCAGCCCCCTACAGGGAAGGGGCACAGATACGCAGTATTTT	CASSPLQGRGTDTQYF
-	TRBV7-8	TRBJ2-1	few	TGTGCCAGCAGCTGGAACAATGAGCAGTTCTTC	CASSWNNEQFF
TRBD2	TRBV3-1	TRBJ2-3	-	TGTGCCAGCAGCCAAGGGGCTAGCGGACGCACAGATACGCAGTATTTT	CASSQGASGRTDTQYF
TRBD1	TRBV5-5	TRBJ1-1	few	TGTGCCAGCAGCGGCACTACAGGGGGTACTGAAGCTTTCTTT	CASSGTTGGTEAFF
-	TRBV6-5	TRBJ1-1	-	TGTGCCAGCACCCCGGGGGGAACTGAAGCTTTCTTT	CASTPGGTEAFF
TRBD1	TRBV6-5	TRBJ1-2	few	TGTGCCAGCAGCCCGCATGGGACAGGAGCAAACTATGGCTACACCTTC	CASSPHGTGANYGYTF
TRBD2	TRBV12-3/TRBV12-4	TRBJ2-7	few	TGTGCCAGCAGTCCCGGCGGGGTAGCGGGGCGGCTGAGCTTC	CASSPGGVAGRLSF
-	TRBV5-1	TRBJ1-4	few	TGCGCCAGCAGCTTAGGGCGGCCAACTAATGAAAAACTGTTTTTT	CASSLGRPTNEKLFF
TRBD2	TRBV7-2	TRBJ2-7	few	TGTGCCAGCAGCTCTGGGGGAGGGTCCTACGAGCAGTACTTC	CASSSGGGSYEQYF
-	TRBV7-9	TRBJ1-2	few	TGTGCCAGCAGCTTGGTGGAGGTTAACTATGGCTACACCTTC	CASSLVEVNYGYTF
-	TRBV18	TRBJ2-7	-	TGTGCCAGCTCTTCCGACCGTCTCTCCTACGAGCAGTACTTC	CASSSDRLSYEQYF
-	TRBV27	TRBJ1-1	many	TGTGCCAGCAGTGGGCGATCGGGCAGGGTGAACACTGAAGCTTTCTTT	CASSGRSGRVNTEAFF
-	TRBV7-2	TRBJ2-2	few	TGTGCCAGCAGCTTAGATTCGGGGGTCAACACCGGGGAGCTGTTTTTT	CASSLDSGVNTGELFF
-	TRBV12-3/TRBV12-4	TRBJ1-4	many	TGTGCCAGCAGCCCGGGGGGTGCGGAGGAAAAACTGTTTTTT	CASSPGGAEEKLFF
-	TRBV12-3/TRBV12-4	TRBJ1-3	-	TGTGCCAGCAGGATAGGAAACACCATATATTTT	CASRIGNTIYF
TRBD1	TRBV6-1	TRBJ1-2	-	TGTGCCAGCAGTGAAGACAGGGGATATGGCTACACCTTC	CASSEDRGYGYTF
-	TRBV5-1	TRBJ1-2	-	TGCGCCAGCAGCTTGGCCACGGAGGCCTATGGCTACACCTTC	CASSLATEAYGYTF
-	TRBV12-3/TRBV12-4	TRBJ2-5	-	TGTGCCAGCAGCCCCCCTCTAGGGACTGAAGAGACCCAGTACTTC	CASSPPLGTEETQYF
-	TRBV5-1	TRBJ2-3	few	TGCGCCAGCAGCTTGTTAGGGGGATGGACGCAGTATTTT	CASSLLGGWTQYF
-	TRBV4-2	TRBJ2-7	few	TGTGCCAGCAGCCCCAATGGGCAGGGAAACTACGAGCAGTACTTC	CASSPNGQGNYEQYF
-	TRBV5-1	TRBJ2-1	few	TGCGCCAGCAGCCTACGCGACCGGGTCGAGAATGAGCAGTTCTTC	CASSLRDRVENEQFF
-	TRBV20-1	TRBJ1-4	few	TGCAGTGCTAGAGACGATGAAAAACTGTTTTTT	CSARDDEKLFF
-	TRBV5-1	TRBJ2-4	-	TGCGCCAGCAGCTTGAGTTTTACGGGAAGGCGGGACTTC	CASSLSFTGRRDF
-	TRBV5-5	TRBJ1-2	few	TGTGCCAGCAACTCGCTGGGTGGGAACTATGGCTACACCTTC	CASNSLGGNYGYTF
-	TRBV2	TRBJ2-7	few	TGTGCCAGCAGAAGGGTGGGCGCCGAGCAGTACTTC	CASRRVGAEQYF
-	TRBV20-1	TRBJ2-7	few	TGCAGTGCTAGTCTGGGGGAACCCTACGAGCAGTACTTC	CSASLGEPYEQYF